Listed below are T cell receptor beta chains from one sample, sequenced in a study of T cell repertoires in cytomegalovirus infection. MiXCR, applied by TCRdb to the reads, yields one record per CDR3 protein. Of some 150,000 distinct CDR3 sequences in the sample, 20% to 25% are singletons; the top ten hold roughly 9.8%. The source material was PBMCs. Source of these receptors: a human donor in good health (CMV status not recorded). Some clones in this sample may be carry-over from other donors' samples. CDR3s include the opening cysteine and the closing phenylalanine or tryptophan. D genes are given only for firm matches. Clone sizes are given selectively: once, few, many, or a class where the clone is expanded.

size: few
V: TRBV7-8
D: .
J: TRBJ2-1
DNA: TGTGCCAGCAGCTTTGCGTACAATGAGCAGTTCTTC
CDR3: CASSFAYNEQFF

size: many
V: TRBV7-2
D: TRBD2
J: TRBJ2-3
DNA: TGTGCCAGCAGCTTAATTGCGCTAGCGGGCACAGATACGCAGTATTTT
CDR3: CASSLIALAGTDTQYF

size: many
V: TRBV7-2
D: .
J: TRBJ1-3
DNA: TGTGCCAGCAGCCCCGAGACGGCGAGCTCTGGAAACACCATATATTTT
CDR3: CASSPETASSGNTIYF

size: .
V: TRBV24-1
D: .
J: TRBJ2-3
DNA: TGTGCCACCAAGGACGCTGGCGATACGCAGTATTTT
CDR3: CATKDAGDTQYF

size: many
V: TRBV7-8
D: TRBD1
J: TRBJ2-5
DNA: TGTGCCAGCAGCTTATGGTTCAGGGGGTCCCAAGAGACCCAGTACTTC
CDR3: CASSLWFRGSQETQYF

size: .
V: TRBV28
D: TRBD1
J: TRBJ2-7
DNA: TGTGCCAGCAGTACGACAGGGAGCTACGAGCAGTACTTC
CDR3: CASSTTGSYEQYF

size: many
V: TRBV7-2
D: TRBD2
J: TRBJ2-7
DNA: TGTGCCAGCAGTTTGTCAGCGGGAGGTGGGCGAGGGGGGTACGAGCAGTACTTC
CDR3: CASSLSAGGGRGGYEQYF

size: .
V: TRBV27
D: .
J: TRBJ2-5
DNA: TGTGCCAGCAGTTTATCTTCCCCTGACTACGAGACCCAGTACTTC
CDR3: CASSLSSPDYETQYF

size: .
V: TRBV6-2/TRBV6-3
D: TRBD1
J: TRBJ2-1
DNA: TGTGCCAGCAGCAGGACAGGAGGTAACAATGAGCAGTTCTTC
CDR3: CASSRTGGNNEQFF

size: few
V: TRBV28
D: .
J: TRBJ2-5
DNA: TGTGCCAGCACCCCGGACTCTCAAGAGACCCAGTACTTC
CDR3: CASTPDSQETQYF

size: many
V: TRBV7-2
D: .
J: TRBJ1-1
DNA: TGTGCCAGCAGCTCCACCCCCCAGCAGAACACTGAAGCTTTCTTT
CDR3: CASSSTPQQNTEAFF

size: .
V: TRBV20-1
D: .
J: TRBJ1-1
DNA: TGCAGTGTAGTCAGGGAGAACACTGAAGCTTTCTTT
CDR3: CSVVRENTEAFF

size: .
V: TRBV28
D: .
J: TRBJ1-4
DNA: TGTGCCAGCAGTAGGGACTTTAATGAAAAACTGTTTTTT
CDR3: CASSRDFNEKLFF

size: many
V: TRBV7-9
D: .
J: TRBJ1-5
DNA: TGTGCCAGCAGCTTAGTACCGGGGACCCGGATATCTTATAGCAATCAGCCCCAGCATTTT
CDR3: CASSLVPGTRISYSNQPQHF

size: few
V: TRBV15
D: .
J: TRBJ1-2
DNA: TGTGCCACCTCACACGGGGGGAACTCCTATGGCTACACCTTC
CDR3: CATSHGGNSYGYTF

size: few
V: TRBV18
D: TRBD1
J: TRBJ1-1
DNA: TGTGCCAGCTCACCAAGGCAGGGGGCCTCTGAAGCTTTCTTT
CDR3: CASSPRQGASEAFF

size: .
V: TRBV7-6
D: .
J: TRBJ2-6
DNA: TGTGCCAGCATCTTAAGGGTAGCCGGGGCCAACGTCCTGACTTTC
CDR3: CASILRVAGANVLTF

size: .
V: TRBV6-5
D: .
J: TRBJ2-4
DNA: TGTGCCAGCAGTTTGGTCTGGGGTAGGACAGAAGACATTCAGTACTTC
CDR3: CASSLVWGRTEDIQYF

size: .
V: TRBV9
D: .
J: TRBJ2-3
DNA: TGTGCCAGCAGCGACCTTCTACCGGGACGCACAGATACGCAGTATTTT
CDR3: CASSDLLPGRTDTQYF

size: few
V: TRBV12-3/TRBV12-4
D: .
J: TRBJ2-2
DNA: TGTGCCAGCAGTCCAGACACAGTGTTATTCTCCGGGGAGCTGTTTTTT
CDR3: CASSPDTVLFSGELFF

size: few
V: TRBV28
D: TRBD1
J: TRBJ1-5
DNA: TGTGCCAGCAGTTTTAGGGGGCTAGTCGAAAATCAGCCCCAGCATTTT
CDR3: CASSFRGLVENQPQHF

size: many
V: TRBV7-2
D: TRBD2
J: TRBJ2-5
DNA: TGTGCCAGCAGCCGCTATACTAGCGGGATGGGAGAGACCCAGTACTTC
CDR3: CASSRYTSGMGETQYF

size: many
V: TRBV7-2
D: TRBD2
J: TRBJ2-2
DNA: TGTGCCAGCAGCTCCGCGGGACTAGCGGGAGGTACCGGGGAGCTGTTTTTT
CDR3: CASSSAGLAGGTGELFF

size: few
V: TRBV7-4
D: TRBD2
J: TRBJ2-1
DNA: TGTGCCAGCAGCTTAGGAGATTGGCTAGCGGGAGAGAGGCAGTTCTTC
CDR3: CASSLGDWLAGERQFF

size: .
V: TRBV28
D: .
J: TRBJ1-6
DNA: TGTGCCAGCAGTTTATTACAGTCATCACCCCTCCACTTT
CDR3: CASSLLQSSPLHF

size: few
V: TRBV6-6
D: TRBD2
J: TRBJ2-5
DNA: TGTGCCAGCAGTTCCTGGGGTAGCGGGGATCAAGAGACCCAGTACTTC
CDR3: CASSSWGSGDQETQYF

size: .
V: TRBV12-3/TRBV12-4
D: .
J: TRBJ2-7
DNA: TGTGCCAGCAGTCGCTACAGGGGGGGGGGGGAGCAGTACTTC
CDR3: CASSRYRGGGEQYF

size: .
V: TRBV5-6
D: TRBD1
J: TRBJ1-1
DNA: TGTGCCAGCAGACGGGACAGGGTGAACACTGAAGCTTTCTTT
CDR3: CASRRDRVNTEAFF

size: many
V: TRBV7-2
D: .
J: TRBJ1-2
DNA: TGTGCCAGCAGCTTAGGAGGGGCTATAGGCTACACCTTC
CDR3: CASSLGGAIGYTF

size: .
V: TRBV5-1
D: .
J: TRBJ2-7
DNA: TGCGCCAGCAGGAAACAAGGAGACTCCTACGAGCAGTACTTC
CDR3: CASRKQGDSYEQYF

size: many
V: TRBV10-3
D: TRBD2
J: TRBJ2-7
DNA: TGTGCCATCTCGACAATACTCCGCGGGGGTTTAGGCGAGCAGTACTTC
CDR3: CAISTILRGGLGEQYF

size: few
V: TRBV6-2/TRBV6-3
D: .
J: TRBJ2-3
DNA: TGTGCCAGCAGTTACAGGTTGATGGATACGCAGTATTTT
CDR3: CASSYRLMDTQYF

size: .
V: TRBV19
D: .
J: TRBJ1-2
DNA: TGTGCCAGTAGTATGCTAGGGGAGGTCGGTGGCTACACCTTC
CDR3: CASSMLGEVGGYTF

size: few
V: TRBV9
D: .
J: TRBJ2-7
DNA: TGTGCCAGCAGCGTAGCGGCAGAGTTCTACGAGCAGTACTTC
CDR3: CASSVAAEFYEQYF

size: .
V: TRBV27
D: .
J: TRBJ2-7
DNA: TGTGCCAGCAGTTTAAGCGAGAGCTCCTACGAGCAGTACTTC
CDR3: CASSLSESSYEQYF

size: .
V: TRBV6-2/TRBV6-3
D: .
J: TRBJ2-7
DNA: TGTGCCAGCAGGGGGACCGTCTCCTACGAGCAGTACTTC
CDR3: CASRGTVSYEQYF

size: .
V: TRBV20-1
D: .
J: TRBJ2-7
DNA: TGCAGTGCAAAGACTGGACTATCTCCGGCCTACGAGCAGTACTTC
CDR3: CSAKTGLSPAYEQYF

size: few
V: TRBV7-9
D: .
J: TRBJ1-1
DNA: TGTGCCAGCAGCTTAAAGGAGGGATGGACTGAAGCTTTCTTT
CDR3: CASSLKEGWTEAFF

size: few
V: TRBV29-1
D: TRBD2
J: TRBJ2-1
DNA: TGCAGCGTCATGAAAGCGGGGCTCCCTAGGAATGAGCAGTTCTTC
CDR3: CSVMKAGLPRNEQFF

size: few
V: TRBV28
D: TRBD1
J: TRBJ2-2
DNA: TGTGCCAGCAGGTTTCCTCCCCGGGACAGGAACACCGGGGAGCTGTTTTTT
CDR3: CASRFPPRDRNTGELFF

size: few
V: TRBV12-3/TRBV12-4
D: .
J: TRBJ1-2
DNA: TGTGCCAGCAGTTACGTCGCCTGGGGCTACACCTTC
CDR3: CASSYVAWGYTF